This T cell receptor beta chain was identified in a study of T cells in Graves' hyperthyroidism and ophthalmopathy (dated by TCRdb to the late 2010s). A note on the overall study: Peripheral blood was sampled at the time of initial diagnosis, prior to any treatment. A discovery cohort of around 98 patients, roughly 43 with Graves' ophthalmopathy and approximately 57 with stable Graves' hyperthyroidism, was used to find distinguishing TCR V-J signatures. An independent validation cohort of some 18 hyperthyroidism patients and some 15 patients who later progressed to ophthalmopathy tested prospective prediction of ophthalmopathy. For training and testing, the 100 or so patients in the discovery cohort were randomly divided in a 7:3 ratio. Thyroid tissue and blood T-cell repertoires from roughly six Graves' hyperthyroidism patients were also compared in the study. After sampling, hyperthyroidism patients received methimazole starting at 30 mg daily, and ophthalmopathy patients received high-dose intravenous methylprednisolone. The paper reports TCR Vbeta CDR3 sequencing of approximately 140 peripheral blood samples: some 41 ophthalmopathy, roughly 80 hyperthyroidism and around 17 progressor patients. The paper's findings and limits, for the study overall: Sample size was not statistically predetermined, and blinding of investigators to group allocation was not performed. Blood samples also contained most of the expanded thyroid clonotypes (frequency above 0.001), which suggests that blood repertoires may reflect thyroid immune responses. In cross-validation, a model built on a 13 V-J signature told ophthalmopathy apart from stable hyperthyroidism with approximately 90% sensitivity and about 81% specificity, and in testing the same model reached 80%/75%. In validation, the model predicted progression to ophthalmopathy a median of approximately 6.6 months before onset, with roughly 68% sensitivity and nearly 75% specificity.

The CDR3 measures 14 amino acids from cysteine to phenylalanine. The entry retains the CDR3 DNA only, 42 bases that are in frame from base 1. Deletion took 0 bases off V and 6 bases off J, with a span of 11 bases between the germline ends. CDR1 and CDR2, per the germline V gene, are LGHNA and YSLEER. Ophthalmopathy patients had moderately to severely active disease, with a Clinical Activity Score of 3 or more, a NOSPECS grade of 4 or more, and a disease duration of less than 3 months. Patients with uncontrolled infections, other autoimmune diseases, pregnancy or lactation were excluded. Diagnoses were based on clinical symptoms, serum thyroxine and TRAb, thyroid ultrasound and orbital computed tomography. PBMCs were isolated from 7.5 to 10 ml of fresh peripheral blood by Ficoll-Paque density gradient centrifugation. Total RNA was extracted using Trizol reagent, and RNA quality was assessed on an Agilent 2100 Bioanalyzer.

In its sample, this clonotype was seen a few times. This clone's antigen is unknown. Qualities for individual bases were not recorded, and no much larger clone is one base off. Amplification of TCR beta CDR3 regions was carried out from RNA transcripts. A first-round RT-PCR of the TCR CDR3 used the HTBI primer set with the Qiagen OneStep RT-PCR kit. The libraries were constructed in a second round of multiplex PCR and then size-selected and purified. The libraries were sequenced on an Illumina HiSeq2000 using paired-end 100 bp reads. The original pipeline was this. SOAPnuke was used to process the raw data, throwing out any read that contained adapters or uncalled bases, had a mean Phred below 15, or lacked an exact constant-primer or identifier match. COPE v1.2.5 was used to merge the high-quality paired reads, and each unique nucleotide sequence was defined as a clonotype. Clonotypes were aligned to IMGT TRBV, TRBD and TRBJ reference segments using MiTCR v1.1. The analysis was restricted to V-J combinations with a frequency above 0.0001, which together covered 99% to 99.2% of the repertoires. A TCS score was defined as the ratio between F50 (clonal expansion) and ExV (chaos), using BLOSUM62-based TCRdist between CDR3 peptides within each V-J. Welch's t-statistics and random forest reduced several hundred V-J features to 13, which were used in a naive Bayes classifier (R e1071). TCRdb reran the public reads through fastp at Q25 and MiXCR, keeping productive beta chains. Identical CDR3 protein sequences are pooled into one entry, listed with their most common genes and DNA. For this entry, the V and J calls and clone size follow TCRdb and not the study's own pipeline. The table for this sample lists some 490,000 distinct CDR3 sequences; roughly 15% of them were counted only once. The ten largest make up 25% to 30% of the sample.

The chain is assembled from TRBV4-3 and TRBJ1-2, with the identity of the D gene unclear. Material for sequencing was blood. This clonotype was obtained from a woman aged 30 to 39 with Graves' ophthalmopathy. The nucleotides read TGCGCCAGCAGCCAAGATCGGATGGTCCATGGCTACACCTTC. The encoded protein is CASSQDRMVHGYTF.